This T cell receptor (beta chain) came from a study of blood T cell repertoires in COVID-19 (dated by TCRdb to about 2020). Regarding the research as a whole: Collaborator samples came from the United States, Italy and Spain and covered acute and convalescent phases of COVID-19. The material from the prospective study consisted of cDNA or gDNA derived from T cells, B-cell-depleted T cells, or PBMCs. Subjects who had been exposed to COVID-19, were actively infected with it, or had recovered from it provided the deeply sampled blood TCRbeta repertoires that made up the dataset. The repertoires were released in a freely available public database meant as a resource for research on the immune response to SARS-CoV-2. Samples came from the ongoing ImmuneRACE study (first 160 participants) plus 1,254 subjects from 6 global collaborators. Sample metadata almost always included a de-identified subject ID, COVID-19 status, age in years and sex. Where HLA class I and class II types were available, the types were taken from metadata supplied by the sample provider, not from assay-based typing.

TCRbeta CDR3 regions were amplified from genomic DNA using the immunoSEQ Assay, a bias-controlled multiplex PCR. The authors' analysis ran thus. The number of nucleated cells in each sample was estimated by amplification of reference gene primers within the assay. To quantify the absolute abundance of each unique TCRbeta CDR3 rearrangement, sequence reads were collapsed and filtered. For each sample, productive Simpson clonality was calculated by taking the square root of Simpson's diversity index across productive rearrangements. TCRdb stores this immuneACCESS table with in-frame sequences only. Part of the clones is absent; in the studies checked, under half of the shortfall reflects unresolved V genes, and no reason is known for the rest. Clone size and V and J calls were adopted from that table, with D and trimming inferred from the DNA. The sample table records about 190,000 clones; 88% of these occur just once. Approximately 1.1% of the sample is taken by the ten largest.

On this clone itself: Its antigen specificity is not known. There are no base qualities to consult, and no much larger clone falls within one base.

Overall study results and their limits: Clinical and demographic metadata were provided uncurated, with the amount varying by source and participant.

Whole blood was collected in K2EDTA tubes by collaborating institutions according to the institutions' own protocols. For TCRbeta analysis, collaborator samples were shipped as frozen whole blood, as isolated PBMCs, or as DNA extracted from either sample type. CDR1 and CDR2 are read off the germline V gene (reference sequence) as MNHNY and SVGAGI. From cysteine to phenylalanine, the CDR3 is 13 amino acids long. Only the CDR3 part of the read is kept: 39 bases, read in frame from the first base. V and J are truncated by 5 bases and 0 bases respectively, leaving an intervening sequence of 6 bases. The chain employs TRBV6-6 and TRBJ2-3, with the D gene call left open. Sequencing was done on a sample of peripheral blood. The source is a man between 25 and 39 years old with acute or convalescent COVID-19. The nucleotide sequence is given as TGTGCCAGCAGTCGCACTAGCACAGATACGCAGTATTTT. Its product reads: CASSRTSTDTQYF.